These 21 T cell receptor beta chains were all obtained from the same sample, sequenced in a study of blood T cell repertoires in COVID-19. Produced via immunoSEQ multiplex PCR; TCRdb's table is partial and in-frame only. In the table there are some 180,000 clones, 86% of which are singletons. Material for sequencing was peripheral blood. These receptors all come from a man in his sixties or seventies with active or convalescent COVID-19.

The rearrangement links TRBV19 to TRBJ1-2, with D unresolved. Looked up from germline, CDR1 is LNHDA and CDR2 is SQIVND (reference sequence). Trimming shortened V by 5 bases and J by 4 bases, and 17 bases separated the two germline ends. CDR3 length: 15 residues. CDR3 sequence: CASSRQPPAGYGYTF. CDR3 DNA: TGTGCCAGTAGTCGACAACCCCCGGCCGGCTATGGCTACACCTTC.

The chain links TRBV19 to TRBJ2-3; D possibly corresponds to TRBD1 (6 bases). The CDR3 totals 15 residues. The germline V and J ends were trimmed by 6 bases and 0 bases, with 13 bases remaining between them. The germline CDR1 and CDR2 sequences are LNHDA and SQIVND (reference sequence). The CDR3 coding sequence is TGTGCCAGTAGGCAGGGGCCTACTAGCACAGATACGCAGTATTTT. It translates to CASRQGPTSTDTQYF.

The rearrangement joins TRBV19 to TRBJ2-7; unclear D gene. The length of the CDR3 is 15 residues. From germline, CDR1 is LNHDA and CDR2 SQIVND (reference sequence). Deletions cut 2 bases from V and 7 bases from J, with 18 bases between. CDR3 coding DNA: TGTGCCAGTAGTATAACCGCCATCCGGGTGAGAGAGCAGTACTTC. It yields the protein CASSITAIRVREQYF.

CDR3 bases: TGTGCCAGCAGTGAAGGGGGTGGAGGATCGTCTATGGGCTACACCTTC. It specifies CASSEGGGGSSMGYTF. The V and J genes are TRBV6-1 and TRBJ1-2; the D is unclear. The CDR3 length is 16 residues. Germline CDR1 and CDR2: MNHNS and SASEGT. With 1 base removed from V and 8 bases from J, the gap between germline ends came to 20 bases.

As for this clone: One end of the junction varies from germline; a read error may be responsible. The chain employs TRBV7-7 and TRBJ2-5; TRBD2 matches at 9 bases. Germline V gene lookup returns CDR1 SSHAT and CDR2 FNYEAQ (reference sequence). This CDR3 has 16 residues. This CDR3 reads CASSLGSGSPQETQYF. The CDR3 nucleotides are TGTGCTAGCAGCTTAGGTAGCGGGAGCCCTCAGGAGACCCAGTACTTC.

The chain carries TRBV15 and TRBJ2-7; D is uncertain. Trimming removed 0 bases from V and 2 bases from J, with 5 bases in between. Per the germline V gene, CDR1 is LNHNV and CDR2 is YYDKDF (reference sequence). The CDR3 runs to 13 residues. In DNA form, the CDR3 reads TGTGCCACCAGCAGAGATGGCCCCTACGAGCAGTACTTC. Translating gives CATSRDGPYEQYF.

The chain employs TRBV9 and TRBJ2-5, with 10 bases lining up with TRBD1. Germline CDR1 is SGDLS and CDR2 is YYNGEE. The CDR3 is 15 amino acids. The J segment lost 3 bases and the V segment lost 4 bases, leaving 6 bases of the junction unmatched. In nucleotides, the CDR3 is TGTGCCAGCAGCCGAGATGGGACAGGGGAAGAGACCCAGTACTTC. Translation: CASSRDGTGEETQYF.

This clone turned up a few times. The chain has TRBV5-6 and TRBJ2-7; 11 bases agree with TRBD1. Trimming removed 2 bases from V and 4 bases from J; junction bases left unmatched: 5. Germline V CDR1 and CDR2: SGHDT, YYEEEE. The CDR3 sequence is 15 residues long. For the CDR3, the DNA is TGTGCCAGCAGCTTTGTCGGGACAGGGGGGTACGAGCAGTACTTC. It translates to CASSFVGTGGYEQYF.

This sequence joins TRBV27 and TRBJ2-2; 7 bases line up with TRBD1. J was trimmed by 7 bases and V by 7 bases; bases with no gene match: 9. The CDR3 has 14 amino acids. Germline loops: CDR1 MNHEY, CDR2 SMNVEV (reference sequence). The CDR3 is CASIPRGGYGELFF. The CDR3 nucleotides are TGTGCCAGCATTCCTAGAGGGGGCTACGGGGAGCTGTTTTTT.

The chain is built from TRBV29-1 and TRBJ2-7, with TRBD1 identical over 7 bases. From germline, CDR1 is SQVTM and CDR2 ANQGSEA. This CDR3 has 13 amino acids. Losses at the gene ends were 4 bases for V and 3 bases for J; bases not matched to a gene: 6. This CDR3 is CSVGRSGGYEQYF. In DNA, the CDR3 is TGCAGCGTTGGAAGGTCAGGGGGCTACGAGCAGTACTTC.

The chain carries TRBV28 and TRBJ2-7; possible D gene TRBD2, 5 bases. From germline, CDR1 is MDHEN and CDR2 SYDVKM. Trimming cost V 3 bases and J 5 bases, with 14 bases left between them. The CDR3 is 14 amino acids. DNA for the CDR3: TGTGCCAGCAGTTTCCCCGGGGTAAGGCACGAGCAGTACTTC. It yields the protein CASSFPGVRHEQYF. Based on the CDR3 plus reference TRBV28 and TRBJ2-7, the full variable domain is DVKVTQSSRYLVKRTGEKVFLECVQDMDHENMFWYRQDPGLGLRLIYFSYDVKMKEKGDIPEGYSVSREKKERFSLILESASTNQTSMYLCASSFPGVRHEQYFGPGTRLTVT.

The chain combines TRBV24-1 with TRBJ2-6; a possible D gene is TRBD2 (6 bases). CDR1 is KGHDR and CDR2 is SFDVKD in the germline V gene. The V and J ends lost 3 bases and 2 bases respectively, with 13 bases between them. This CDR3 spans 17 amino acids. CDR3 in amino acids: CATSDPIGGTGANVLTF. CDR3 in DNA: TGTGCCACCAGTGATCCCATTGGGGGGACTGGGGCCAACGTCCTGACTTTC.

The sample holds one count of this clone. The rearrangement uses TRBV5-4 and TRBJ2-4; D perhaps matches TRBD1 (6 bases). Trimming removed 0 bases at V and 0 bases at J, with 10 bases between. CDR1 is SGHNT, CDR2 YYREEE, per germline (reference sequence). The CDR3 runs 16 residues. The CDR3 nucleotides read TGTGCCAGCAGCTTGGGGGGACAAGTAGCCAAAAACATTCAGTACTTC. Its protein is CASSLGGQVAKNIQYF.

The chain employs TRBV14 and TRBJ2-5; 11 bases align to TRBD2. Germline assignment: CDR1 SGHDN and CDR2 FVKESK. The CDR3 consists of 17 residues. The trim removed 0 bases at V and 2 bases at J, leaving 5 bases unmatched. The CDR3 sequence: CASSQEWLAGGQETQYF. The CDR3 DNA reads as TGTGCCAGCAGCCAAGAGTGGCTAGCGGGGGGTCAAGAGACCCAGTACTTC.

This chain connects TRBV19 to TRBJ1-4, with 7 bases fitting TRBD1. This CDR3 contains 14 residues. V was clipped by 7 bases and J by 12 bases; unmatched bases: 14. Germline assignment: CDR1 LNHDA and CDR2 SQIVND (reference sequence). CDR3 residues: CASTFRTGGRELFF. Written as DNA, the CDR3 is TGTGCCAGTACCTTCCGGACAGGAGGAAGGGAACTGTTTTTT.

The chain joins TRBV24-1 to TRBJ2-2; D is undetermined. The CDR3 is 14 amino acids. V was pared by 8 bases and J by 0 bases, with 9 bases between. Per germline, CDR1 KGHDR and CDR2 SFDVKD. CDR3 protein: CATTTGSNTGELFF. The DNA of the CDR3 is TGTGCCACCACTACGGGTTCGAACACCGGGGAGCTGTTTTTT.

This clone was recorded only once. The chain links TRBV19 to TRBJ2-1; 10 nucleotides align to TRBD2. V dropped 6 bases and J dropped 1; count of bases not matched to a gene: 9. This CDR3 has 17 residues. Looked up from germline, CDR1 is LNHDA and CDR2 is SQIVND (reference sequence). In nucleotides, the CDR3 is TGTGCCAGTAGCCCGGGTGCTAGCGGGAGATCCTACAATGAGCAGTTCTTC. This translates into CASSPGASGRSYNEQFF. Full variable domain (outside the CDR3, taken from reference TRBV19 and TRBJ2-1): DGGITQSPKYLFRKEGQNVTLSCEQNLNHDAMYWYRQDPGQGLRLIYYSQIVNDFQKGDIAEGYSVSREKKESFPLTVTSAQKNPTAFYLCASSPGASGRSYNEQFFGPGTRLTVL.

This clone was seen only once. The V gene is TRBV9, the J gene TRBJ1-5; D is unresolved. V shed 0 bases and J shed 9 bases, with 10 bases lying between them. Germline loops: CDR1 SGDLS, CDR2 YYNGEE. The CDR3 sequence is 13 residues long. The CDR3 is CASSVEGGGPQHF. CDR3 DNA: TGTGCCAGCAGCGTAGAGGGAGGCGGGCCCCAGCATTTT.

This clone was seen more than once but under ten times. This chain connects TRBV7-2 to TRBJ2-3, with a tentative D call TRBD2 (6 bases). V was shortened by 0 bases and J by 3 bases, with 16 bases between the two germline ends. The germline CDR1 and CDR2 sequences are SGHTA and FQGNSA. The CDR3 is made up of 17 amino acids. CDR3 nucleotide sequence: TGTGCCAGCAGCTTAGCCCTGGGAGGCCGTGGGACAGATACGCAGTATTTT. Its translation: CASSLALGGRGTDTQYF.

The genes are TRBV3-1 (or the pseudogene TRBV3-2) and TRBJ1-4; 7 bases line up with TRBD1. After removal of 5 bases from V and 7 bases from J, the junction contained 10 bases not matched to a gene. The CDR3 runs 15 residues. Per germline, CDR1 LGHDT and CDR2 YNNKEL (reference sequence). CDR3 in DNA: TGTGCCAGCAGCATGCGGACAGGTCCGATTGAAAAACTGTTTTTT. Residues: CASSMRTGPIEKLFF.

The V gene is TRBV19, the J gene TRBJ1-1; D might be TRBD1 (6 bases). V lost 3 bases and J lost 3, with 8 bases in between. Germline-derived CDR1 and CDR2 are LNHDA and SQIVND (reference sequence). The CDR3 has 13 amino acids. This CDR3 is CASSINRDTEAFF. CDR3 in DNA: TGTGCCAGTAGTATTAACAGGGACACTGAAGCTTTCTTT.